This entry features one T cell receptor beta chain sequence. This sample was included in a study of molecular identifiers for immune sequencing clone quantification. MiXCR, run by TCRdb on the PCR reads, gives a single entry per CDR3 protein. This sample has approximately 12,000 distinct CDR3 sequences, with around 15% found just once. Sequences were obtained from naive CD8+ T cells from blood, with Jurkat cell RNA spiked in. Documented subset: FACS-sorted CD8+CD4-CCR7+CD45RA+ naive T cells. The TCR originated in a human donor in good health. Some libraries in this study had Jurkat cell RNA spiked in.

The CDR3 bases are TGCGCCAGCAGCCATCGAGCCCGGGACAGGGGACCTATGAACACTGAAGCTTTCTTT. It codes for CASSHRARDRGPMNTEAFF. This sequence joins TRBV4-1 and TRBJ1-1; TRBD1 aligns across 10 bases. J lost 0 bases, V lost 3 bases, and 13 bases had no gene match. CDR1 is MGHRA and CDR2 is YSYEKL in the germline V gene. This CDR3 has 19 amino acids.